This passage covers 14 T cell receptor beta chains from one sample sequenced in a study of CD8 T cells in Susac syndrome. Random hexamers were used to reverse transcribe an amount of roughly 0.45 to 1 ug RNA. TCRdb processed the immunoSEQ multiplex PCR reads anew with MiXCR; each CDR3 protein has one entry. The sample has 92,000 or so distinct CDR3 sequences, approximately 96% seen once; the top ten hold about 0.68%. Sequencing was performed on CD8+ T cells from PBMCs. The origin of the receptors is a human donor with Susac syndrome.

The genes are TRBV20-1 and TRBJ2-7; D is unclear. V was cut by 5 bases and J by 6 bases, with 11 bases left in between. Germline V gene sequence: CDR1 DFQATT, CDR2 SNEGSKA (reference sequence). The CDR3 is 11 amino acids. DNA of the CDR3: TGCAGTGCTCCCACGGAGCGCGAGCAGTACTTC. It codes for CSAPTEREQYF.

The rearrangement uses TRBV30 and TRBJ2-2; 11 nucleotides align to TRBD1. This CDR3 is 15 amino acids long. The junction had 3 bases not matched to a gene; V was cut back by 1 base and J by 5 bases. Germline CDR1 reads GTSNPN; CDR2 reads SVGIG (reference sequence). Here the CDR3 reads CAWSAGTGGTGELFF. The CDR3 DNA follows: TGTGCCTGGAGTGCCGGGACAGGGGGGACCGGGGAGCTGTTTTTT.

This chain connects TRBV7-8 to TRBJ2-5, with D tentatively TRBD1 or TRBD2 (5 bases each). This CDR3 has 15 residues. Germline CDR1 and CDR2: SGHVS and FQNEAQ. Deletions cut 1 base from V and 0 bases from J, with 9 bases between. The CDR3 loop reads CASSLGDRYQETQYF. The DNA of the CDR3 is TGTGCCAGCAGCTTAGGGGACCGATACCAAGAGACCCAGTACTTC. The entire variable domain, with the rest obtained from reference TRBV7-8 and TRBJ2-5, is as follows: GAGVSQSPRYKVAKRGQDVALRCDPISGHVSLFWYQQALGQGPEFLTYFQNEAQLDKSGLPSDRFFAERPEGSVSTLKIQRTQQEDSAVYLCASSLGDRYQETQYFGPGTRLLVL.

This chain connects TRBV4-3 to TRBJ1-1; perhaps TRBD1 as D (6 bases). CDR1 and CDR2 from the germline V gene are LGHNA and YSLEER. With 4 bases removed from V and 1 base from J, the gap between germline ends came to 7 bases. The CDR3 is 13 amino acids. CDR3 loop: CASSPGQNTEAFF. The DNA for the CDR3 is TGCGCCAGCAGCCCGGGACAGAACACTGAAGCTTTCTTT.

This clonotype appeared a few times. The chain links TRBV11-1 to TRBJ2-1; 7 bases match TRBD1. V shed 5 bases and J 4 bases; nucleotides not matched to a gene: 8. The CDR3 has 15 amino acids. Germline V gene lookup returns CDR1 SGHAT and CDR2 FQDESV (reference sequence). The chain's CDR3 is CASSPEGQLYNEQFF. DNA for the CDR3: TGTGCCAGCAGCCCCGAGGGACAGCTGTACAATGAGCAGTTCTTC.

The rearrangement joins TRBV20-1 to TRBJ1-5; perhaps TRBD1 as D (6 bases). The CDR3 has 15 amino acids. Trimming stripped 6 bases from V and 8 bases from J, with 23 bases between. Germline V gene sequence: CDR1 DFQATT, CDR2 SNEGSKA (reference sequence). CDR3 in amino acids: CSAARGHTSVEPQHF. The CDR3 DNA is TGCAGTGCCGCCCGGGGACACACGTCTGTTGAGCCCCAGCATTTT.

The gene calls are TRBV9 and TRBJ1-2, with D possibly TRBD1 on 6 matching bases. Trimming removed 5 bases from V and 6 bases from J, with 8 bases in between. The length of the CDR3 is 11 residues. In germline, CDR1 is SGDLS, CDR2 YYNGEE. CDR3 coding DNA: TGTGCCAGCAGGTCAGGGGATGGCTACACCTTC. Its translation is CASRSGDGYTF.

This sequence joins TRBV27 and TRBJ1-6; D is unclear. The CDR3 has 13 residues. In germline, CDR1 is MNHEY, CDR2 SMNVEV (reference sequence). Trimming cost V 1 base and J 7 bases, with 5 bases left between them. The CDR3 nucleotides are TGTGCCAGCAGTTTATGGGGAAATTCACCCCTCCACTTT. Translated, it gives CASSLWGNSPLHF.

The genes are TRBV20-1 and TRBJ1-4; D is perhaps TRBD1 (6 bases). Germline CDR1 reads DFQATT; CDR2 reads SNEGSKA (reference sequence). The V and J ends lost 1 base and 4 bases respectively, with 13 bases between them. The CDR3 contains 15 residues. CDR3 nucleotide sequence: TGCAGTGCTAGAGGGCCCAGGGGTGATAATGAAAAACTGTTTTTT. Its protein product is CSARGPRGDNEKLFF.

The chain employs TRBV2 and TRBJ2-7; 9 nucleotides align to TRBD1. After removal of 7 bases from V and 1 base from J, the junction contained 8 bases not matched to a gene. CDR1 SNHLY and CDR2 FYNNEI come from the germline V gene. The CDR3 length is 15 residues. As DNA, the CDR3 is TGTGCCAGCATGCCGGAAGGACAGGGGTCCTACGAGCAGTACTTC. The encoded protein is CASMPEGQGSYEQYF.

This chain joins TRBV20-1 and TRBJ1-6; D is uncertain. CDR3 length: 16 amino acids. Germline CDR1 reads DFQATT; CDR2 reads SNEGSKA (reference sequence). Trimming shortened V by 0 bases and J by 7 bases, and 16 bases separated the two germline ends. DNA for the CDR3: TGCAGTGCTAGAGATCCTCGGGCCCCCGGAAATTCACCCCTCCACTTT. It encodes CSARDPRAPGNSPLHF.

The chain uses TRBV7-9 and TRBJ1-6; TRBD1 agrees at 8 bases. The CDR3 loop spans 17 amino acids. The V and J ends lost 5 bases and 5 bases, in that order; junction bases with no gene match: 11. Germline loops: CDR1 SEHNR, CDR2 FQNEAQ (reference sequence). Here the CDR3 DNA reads TGTGCCAGCAGCCCCCCAAATAGACAGGGGCATAATTCACCCCTCCACTTT. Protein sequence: CASSPPNRQGHNSPLHF.

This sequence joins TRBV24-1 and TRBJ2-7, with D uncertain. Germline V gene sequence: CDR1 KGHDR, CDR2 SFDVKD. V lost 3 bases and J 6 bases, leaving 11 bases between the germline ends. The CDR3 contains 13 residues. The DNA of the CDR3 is TGTGCCACCAGTGATCGGACGGGCTTCGAGCAGTACTTC. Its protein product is CATSDRTGFEQYF.

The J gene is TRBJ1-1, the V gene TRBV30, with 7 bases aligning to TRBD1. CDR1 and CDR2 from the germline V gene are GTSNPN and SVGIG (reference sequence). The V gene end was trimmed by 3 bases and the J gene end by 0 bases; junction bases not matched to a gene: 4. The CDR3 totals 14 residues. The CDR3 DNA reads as TGTGCCTGGAGCAGGGACAGTGTGAACACTGAAGCTTTCTTT. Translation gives CAWSRDSVNTEAFF.